This T cell receptor beta chain was documented in a study of shared clonotypes between healthy human individuals. Measured with immunoSEQ multiplex PCR; TCRdb has only the in-frame clones, and not every one. The data contain about 2.2 million clones, about 93% of them singletons. Naive CD8 isolation took CD45RO-negative cells positively selected for CCR7 and excluded terminally differentiated effector memory CD45RA+ cells. The CDR3 totals 13 residues. Germline V gene sequence: CDR1 LNHNV, CDR2 YYDKDF (reference sequence). V shed 8 bases, J shed 3 bases, and the junction held 7 bases outside the gene matches. This clone was detected only once.

The V and J genes are TRBV15 and TRBJ2-7, with 7 bases that match TRBD2. This sequence was found in a man younger than 35 in good health. Some clones in this sample may be carry-over from other donors' samples. Sequenced sample: naive CD8+ T cells from PBMCs. This CDR3 reads CATRRGGSYEQYF. The CDR3, as DNA: TGTGCCACCCGAAGGGGAGGGAGCTACGAGCAGTACTTC. The full variable domain, its missing parts supplied by reference TRBV15 and TRBJ2-7, is DAMVIQNPRYQVTQFGKPVTLSCSQTLNHNVMYWYQQKSSQAPKLLFHYYDKDFNNEADTPDNFQSRRPNTSFCFLDIRSPGLGDTAMYLCATRRGGSYEQYFGPGTRLTVT.